Sequencing of this TCR beta chain was carried out in a study of T-cell reconstitution after alpha-beta-depleted transplantation in children. Germline-derived CDR1 and CDR2 are MNHEY and SMNVEV (reference sequence). This CDR3 contains 16 residues. V was cut by 9 bases and J by 4 bases, with 25 bases left in between. This clonotype showed up many times. For TCRbeta, the library was prepared with unique molecular identifiers. TCRdb redid the calling of the PCR reads with MiXCR, one entry per CDR3 protein. The table records about 580,000 distinct CDR3 sequences, approximately 22% of them present only once.

The sequence came from a boy younger than two who had a stem cell transplant for acute myeloid leukemia, so the T cells may come from the graft donor. This rearrangement joins TRBV27 to TRBJ2-7; TRBD1 is a possible D gene (5 bases). The source material was PBMCs, mostly from graft donor cells, sampled 360 days after TCRalphabeta/CD19-depleted stem cell transplant. The CDR3 region is CARTRVANTPTYEQYV. Written as DNA, the CDR3 is TGTGCCAGAACCAGGGTAGCTAATACGCCAACTTACGAGCAGTACGTC.